This entry is about one T cell receptor beta chain. The sample carries other DNA sequences with the same CDR3. CDR1 SGHDT and CDR2 YYEEEE come from the germline V gene. V shed 2 bases and J shed 5 bases, with 9 bases lying between them. The CDR3 loop spans 13 amino acids. This sample stems from a study of shared clonotypes between healthy human individuals. Measured with immunoSEQ multiplex PCR; TCRdb has only the in-frame clones, and not every one. This sample has 1,100,000 or so clones, with more than 75% found just once. The TCR sequence derives from a man aged 18 to 30 in good health. Some clones in this sample may be carry-over from other donors' samples. This sequence joins TRBV5-6 and TRBJ2-3; D is unresolved. Sequenced input: memory CD4+ T cells from PBMCs. The subset here: CD45RA-negative fraction. The CDR3 DNA is TGTGCCAGCAGCTTAAAATCAGGAGATACGCAGTATTTT. This encodes CASSLKSGDTQYF. The full variable domain, in which reference TRBV5-6 and TRBJ2-3 provide the parts outside the CDR3, is DAGVTQSPTHLIKTRGQQVTLRCSPKSGHDTVSWYQQALGQGPQFIFQYYEEEERQRGNFPDRFSGHQFPNYSSELNVNALLLGDSALYLCASSLKSGDTQYFGPGTRLTVL.